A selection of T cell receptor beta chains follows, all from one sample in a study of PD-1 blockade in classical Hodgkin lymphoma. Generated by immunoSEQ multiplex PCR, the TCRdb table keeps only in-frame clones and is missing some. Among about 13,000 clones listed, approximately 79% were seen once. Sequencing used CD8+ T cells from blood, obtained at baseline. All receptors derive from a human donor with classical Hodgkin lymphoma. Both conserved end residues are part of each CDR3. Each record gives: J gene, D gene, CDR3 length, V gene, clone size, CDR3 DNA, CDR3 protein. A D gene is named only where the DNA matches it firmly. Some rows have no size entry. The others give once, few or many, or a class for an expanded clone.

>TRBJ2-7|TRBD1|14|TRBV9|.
TGTGCCAGCAGCGTATCCGGACAGGCCTACGAGCAGTACTTC
CASSVSGQAYEQYF
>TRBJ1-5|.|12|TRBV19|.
TGTGCCAGTAGTATAGGAGTCCAGCCCCAGCATTTT
CASSIGVQPQHF
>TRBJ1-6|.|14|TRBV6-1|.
TGTGCCAGCAGCGCCAAGGTGGGGAATTCACCCCTCCACTTT
CASSAKVGNSPLHF
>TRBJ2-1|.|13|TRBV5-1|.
TGCGCCAGCAGCTTGGCGGAATACACTGAGCAGTTCTTC
CASSLAEYTEQFF
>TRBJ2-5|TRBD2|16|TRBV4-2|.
TGTGCCAGCAGCCAAGATGGGGCGGGGGGACTGGGGACCCAGTACTTC
CASSQDGAGGLGTQYF
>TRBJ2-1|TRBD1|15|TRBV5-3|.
TGTGCCAGCGAATCCCGACAGGGGGCCTACAATGAGCAGTTCTTC
CASESRQGAYNEQFF
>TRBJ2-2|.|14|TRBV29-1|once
TGCAGCGTTGACACAAGGGGTTCCACCGGGGAGCTGTTTTTT
CSVDTRGSTGELFF
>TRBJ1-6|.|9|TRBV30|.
TGTGCCGGGAATTCACCCCTCCACTTT
CAGNSPLHF
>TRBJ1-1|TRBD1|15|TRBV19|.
TGTGCCAGTAGTGGGACAGGCCTCATGAACACTGAAGCTTTCTTT
CASSGTGLMNTEAFF
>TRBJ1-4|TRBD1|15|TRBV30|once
TGTGCCTGGAGCGCGTCAGGGGGCTACGGAGAAAAACTGTTTTTT
CAWSASGGYGEKLFF
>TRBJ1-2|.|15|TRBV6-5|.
TGTGCCAGCAGTTACTTACAGGGAGCTAACTATGGCTACACCTTC
CASSYLQGANYGYTF
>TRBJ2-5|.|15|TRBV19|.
TGTGCCAGTAGTATCGTGTGCAGGGAGAAAGAGACCCAGTACTTC
CASSIVCREKETQYF
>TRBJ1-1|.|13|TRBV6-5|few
TGTGCCAGCAGTTACGGCTCGGCGGCTGAAGCTTTCTTT
CASSYGSAAEAFF
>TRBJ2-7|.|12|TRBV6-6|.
TGTGCCAGCAGAAACTCCTACTACGAGCAGTACTTC
CASRNSYYEQYF
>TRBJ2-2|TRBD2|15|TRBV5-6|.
TGTGCCAGCAGCTCCCCGGGGGGAAACCGCGGGGAGCTGTTTTTT
CASSSPGGNRGELFF
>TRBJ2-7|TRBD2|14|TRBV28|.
TGTGCCAGCAGTTTATCGGCGGGGGGAAGGGAGCAGTACTTC
CASSLSAGGREQYF
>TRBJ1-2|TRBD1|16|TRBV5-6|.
TGTGCCAGCAGCTTTGATTTGGGACAGGGCGTTGATGGCTACACCTTC
CASSFDLGQGVDGYTF
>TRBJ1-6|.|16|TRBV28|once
TGTGCCAGCAGTTTTGATCAAGCGCCAAGGCATTCACCCCTCCACTTT
CASSFDQAPRHSPLHF
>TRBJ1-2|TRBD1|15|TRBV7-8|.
TGTGCCAGCAGCGTAGGGACAGGGTGGGACTATGGCTACACCTTC
CASSVGTGWDYGYTF
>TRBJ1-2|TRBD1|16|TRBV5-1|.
TGCGCCAGCAGCCCGTCCCCCGGACAGGGGGCCTATGGCTACACCTTC
CASSPSPGQGAYGYTF
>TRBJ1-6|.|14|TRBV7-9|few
TGTGCCAGCAGCTTAGTGATCGCCAATTCACCCCTCCACTTT
CASSLVIANSPLHF
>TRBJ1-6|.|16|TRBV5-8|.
TGTGCCAGCAGCCAAGCAGGTTCCGAATATAATTCACCCCTCCACTTT
CASSQAGSEYNSPLHF
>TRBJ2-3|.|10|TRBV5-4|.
TGTGCCAGCAGTTCAGATACGCAGTATTTT
CASSSDTQYF
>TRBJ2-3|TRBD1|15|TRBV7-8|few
TGTGCCAGCAGCCCCCACAGGGGCCCCACAGATACGCAGTATTTT
CASSPHRGPTDTQYF
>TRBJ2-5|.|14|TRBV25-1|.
TGTGCCAGCAGTGAGGGCCGTCCGCAAGAGACCCAGTACTTC
CASSEGRPQETQYF
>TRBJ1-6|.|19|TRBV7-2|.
TGTGCCAGCAGCTTATGGGGCTCCTTTATGAGCTCCTATAATTCACCCCTCCACTTT
CASSLWGSFMSSYNSPLHF
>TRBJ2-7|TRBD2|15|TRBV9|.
TGTGCCAGCAGCGTAGCAGGTAGCGGGGGTTACGAGCAGTACTTC
CASSVAGSGGYEQYF
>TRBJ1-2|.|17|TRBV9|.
TGTGCCAGCAGCGCCGGGGGGTATCTCGGATCTAACTATGGCTACACCTTC
CASSAGGYLGSNYGYTF
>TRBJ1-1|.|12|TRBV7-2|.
TGTGCCAGCAGCTTAGACCCGGGTTGGGCTTTCTTT
CASSLDPGWAFF
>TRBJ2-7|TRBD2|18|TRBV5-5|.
TGTGCCAGCAGCTCGGGACTAGCGGGGGGAACCCAAGACCACGAGCAGTACTTC
CASSSGLAGGTQDHEQYF
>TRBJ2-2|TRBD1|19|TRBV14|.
TGTGCCAGCAGTCTCGACAGGGAGATCGTGGGCCTGCACACCGGGGAGCTGTTTTTT
CASSLDREIVGLHTGELFF